These 17 T cell receptor beta chains originate from one sample sequenced in a study of blood T cell repertoires in COVID-19. Produced via immunoSEQ multiplex PCR; TCRdb's table is partial and in-frame only. The data contain about 230,000 clones, approximately 87% of them seen just once; the ten biggest clones take up 2.6%. Material for sequencing was peripheral blood. The receptors were sampled from a woman in her seventies with active or convalescent COVID-19.

The chain combines TRBV29-1 with TRBJ2-1; 7 nucleotides agree with TRBD2. V lost 6 bases to trimming and J lost 1 base; unmatched junction nucleotides: 12. This CDR3 contains 16 residues. Germline CDR1 is SQVTM and CDR2 is ANQGSEA. The CDR3 nucleotides read TGCAGCGTCCCCCCCTTGGGAGGGGAGTCCTACAATGAGCAGTTCTTC. Translation: CSVPPLGGESYNEQFF.

V and J are TRBV6-6 and TRBJ2-5, with D maybe TRBD2 (5 bases). V lost 2 bases and J lost 5, with 9 bases in between. The CDR3 is 13 residues long. Germline CDR1 is MNHNY and CDR2 is SVGAGI (reference sequence). The CDR3 region has the DNA TGTGCCAGCAGTTACCCCAGAGGGGAGACCCAGTACTTC. This encodes CASSYPRGETQYF.

The V gene is TRBV4-3, the J gene TRBJ2-6; 10 positions agree with TRBD2. The V and J ends lost 0 bases and 0 bases, in that order; junction bases with no gene match: 11. Germline values: CDR1 LGHNA, CDR2 YSLEER. This CDR3 has 21 residues. CDR3 in amino acids: CASSQDLVLAGAISGANVLTF. The CDR3 nucleotides read TGCGCCAGCAGCCAAGATCTTGTGCTAGCGGGGGCAATCTCTGGGGCCAACGTCCTGACTTTC.

This chain links TRBV18 with TRBJ1-4, with D possibly TRBD1 on 6 matching bases. Germline loops: CDR1 KGHSH, CDR2 LQKENI. V was shortened by 3 bases and J by 8 bases, with 13 bases between the two germline ends. The CDR3 runs 14 residues. CDR3 region: CASSPGAGREKLFF. The CDR3, as DNA: TGTGCCAGCTCACCGGGGGCAGGGCGGGAAAAACTGTTTTTT.

The chain employs TRBV29-1 and TRBJ2-1, with 7 bases lining up with TRBD2. The CDR3 extends over 19 amino acids. From germline, CDR1 is SQVTM and CDR2 ANQGSEA. V shed 1 base, J shed 3 bases, and the junction held 18 bases outside the gene matches. The CDR3 spells CSVEVPRPHLGGSYNEQFF. The CDR3 coding sequence is TGCAGCGTTGAAGTACCGCGCCCCCATTTGGGCGGGAGCTACAATGAGCAGTTCTTC.

This clone was seen a handful of times. The chain joins TRBV3-1 (or the pseudogene TRBV3-2) to TRBJ1-1; no firm D call. The CDR3 covers 13 residues. CDR1 and CDR2 from the germline V gene are LGHDT and YNNKEL (reference sequence). Trimming pared 6 bases from V and 8 bases from J, leaving 16 bases between. The CDR3 region is CASSRTAAGEAFF. The CDR3 DNA follows: TGTGCCAGCAGTCGTACAGCCGCAGGCGAAGCTTTCTTT.

The V call is TRBV10-3, the J call TRBJ2-3; perhaps TRBD2 as D (7 bases). The ends were cut back, 7 bases at V and 0 bases at J, with 14 bases in the middle. The CDR3 loop spans 15 amino acids. Germline V gene lookup returns CDR1 ENHRY and CDR2 SYGVKD. The CDR3 here is CAIKGERGSTDTQYF. The CDR3 DNA reads as TGTGCCATCAAGGGGGAGCGGGGTAGCACAGATACGCAGTATTTT.

This clone was seen once. The V call is TRBV28, the J call TRBJ2-5, with D unclear. V was trimmed by 3 bases and J by 1 base, leaving 9 bases between them. The CDR3 runs to 14 residues. CDR1 is MDHEN and CDR2 is SYDVKM in the germline V gene. CDR3 amino acids: CASSLVAAQETQYF. The CDR3 nucleotides are TGTGCCAGCAGTTTGGTAGCAGCCCAAGAGACCCAGTACTTC.

This chain connects TRBV5-1 to TRBJ1-3; 9 bases are shared with TRBD1. With V trimmed by 0 bases and J by 3 bases, 7 bases remained unmatched. This CDR3 region has 17 residues. Germline assignment: CDR1 SGHRS and CDR2 YFSETQ. In DNA form, the CDR3 reads TGCGCCAGCAGCTTGGGGCCCCTGGACAGGGGTGGAAACACCATATATTTT. It codes for CASSLGPLDRGGNTIYF.

CDR3: CASSLLAGADTQYF. The CDR3 DNA reads as TGCGCCAGCAGCTTGCTAGCGGGAGCAGATACGCAGTATTTT. V and J are TRBV5-1 and TRBJ2-3; 10 positions agree with TRBD2. The germline V gene has CDR1 SGHRS and CDR2 YFSETQ. The CDR3 length is 14 residues. J was trimmed by 4 bases and V by 1 base; bases with no gene match: 0. Together with reference TRBV5-1 and TRBJ2-3, the CDR3 gives the full variable domain: KAGVTQTPRYLIKTRGQQVTLSCSPISGHRSVSWYQQTPGQGLQFLFEYFSETQRNKGNFPGRFSGRQFSNSRSEMNVSTLELGDSALYLCASSLLAGADTQYFGPGTRLTVL.

This chain uses TRBV7-8 with TRBJ2-7, with 9 bases matching TRBD1. This CDR3 region has 15 residues. V lost 4 bases, J lost 5 bases, and 9 bases stayed unmatched. CDR1 is SGHVS and CDR2 is FQNEAQ in the germline V gene. The CDR3 here is CASSWGTGTGDEQYF. CDR3 DNA sequence: TGTGCCAGCAGCTGGGGGACAGGGACCGGGGACGAGCAGTACTTC.

This clone came up once. The chain is built from TRBV6-5 and TRBJ1-1; 10 bases fit TRBD1. Germline V gene data show CDR1 as MNHEY and CDR2 as SVGAGI. Germline trimming cut 0 bases from V and 11 bases from J; bases unmatched to any gene: 3. CDR3 length: 13 residues. The CDR3 region has the DNA TGTGCCAGCAGTTACTCTGGACAGGGGGTGGCTTTCTTT. Residues: CASSYSGQGVAFF.

This chain joins TRBV30 and TRBJ1-6; D not resolved. V lost 3 bases, J lost 0 bases, and 9 bases lay in between. Germline-derived CDR1 and CDR2 are GTSNPN and SVGIG (reference sequence). This CDR3 has 15 amino acids. CDR3 loop: CAWRAPSSYNSPLHF. For the CDR3, the DNA is TGTGCCTGGAGGGCACCAAGCTCCTATAATTCACCCCTCCACTTT.

The V and J genes are TRBV18 and TRBJ2-1; 8 bases agree with TRBD1. V shed 4 bases and J 6 bases; nucleotides not matched to a gene: 2. The CDR3 consists of 13 residues. CDR1 KGHSH and CDR2 LQKENI come from the germline V gene. This CDR3 is CASSQTGVNEQFF. The CDR3 DNA follows: TGTGCCAGCTCACAGACAGGGGTCAATGAGCAGTTCTTC. Looking up the rest from reference TRBV18 and TRBJ2-1 gives the full variable domain: NAGVMQNPRHLVRRRGQEARLRCSPMKGHSHVYWYRQLPEEGLKFMVYLQKENIIDESGMPKERFSAEFPKEGPSILRIQQVVRGDSAAYFCASSQTGVNEQFFGPGTRLTVL.

The CDR3: CASSKGGLAGTDTQYF. The CDR3 coding sequence is TGTGCCAGTAGTAAGGGGGGGCTAGCGGGGACAGATACGCAGTATTTT. The chain carries TRBV19 and TRBJ2-3, with 9 bases identical to TRBD2. The ends lost 4 bases at V and 3 bases at J; junction bases unmatched: 8. CDR1 is LNHDA and CDR2 is SQIVND in the germline V gene (reference sequence). This CDR3 is 16 amino acids long.

V is TRBV7-3 and J is TRBJ2-2, with TRBD2 matching over 7 bases. The CDR3 has 15 residues. V was clipped by 5 bases and J by 7 bases; unmatched bases: 10. Per germline, CDR1 SGHTA and CDR2 FQGTGA. In DNA form, the CDR3 reads TGTGCCAGCAGCCCTGGGACTACCCGGGGCGGGGAGCTGTTTTTT. It encodes CASSPGTTRGGELFF.

This rearrangement joins TRBV5-6 to TRBJ2-2; TRBD2 matches 9 bases. The CDR3 is 15 amino acids. The germline CDR1 and CDR2 sequences are SGHDT and YYEEEE. V gave up 4 bases and J gave up 6 bases; unmatched junction bases: 7. CDR3 sequence reads: CASSPAGGGPGELFF. DNA of the CDR3: TGTGCCAGCAGCCCAGCGGGGGGCGGCCCCGGGGAGCTGTTTTTT. Full variable domain (outside the CDR3, taken from reference TRBV5-6 and TRBJ2-2): DAGVTQSPTHLIKTRGQQVTLRCSPKSGHDTVSWYQQALGQGPQFIFQYYEEEERQRGNFPDRFSGHQFPNYSSELNVNALLLGDSALYLCASSPAGGGPGELFFGEGSRLTVL.